The clone carrying this T cell receptor beta chain was observed once. The sample belongs to a study of blood T cells in healthy people across ages. Then a second PCR, running about 6 to 12 cycles, was carried out with a sample-barcoded 5' primer and a J-beta primer mix. A single record per CDR3 protein comes from TCRdb applying MiXCR to the 5' RACE reads. The sample holds fewer than 600,000 distinct CDR3 sequences, about 25% seen once. Germline loops: CDR1 PRHDT, CDR2 FYEKMQ (reference sequence). The V and J ends lost 4 bases and 2 bases respectively, with 14 bases between them. This CDR3 contains 15 residues. These records were also assigned to another study, of T cells of mothers and their children. In that study: Once extracted, all RNA went into cDNA synthesis at around 1.5 ug per 15 ul.

The TCR originated in a boy younger than 10 in good health. The sequenced sample consisted of blood. The genes are TRBV13 and TRBJ2-5; D may be TRBD2 (5 bases). The DNA of the CDR3 is TGTGCCAGCAGCTCCACCCGAGCGGTGCAAGAGACCCAGTACTTC. Translation: CASSSTRAVQETQYF.